The TCR beta chain described here comes from a study of T cells after yellow fever vaccination. The study, taken as a whole, reports: The booster response re-showed most primary clones: 96% CD4, around 87% CD8.

5'RACE template switching produced TCR cDNA carrying a universal primer site and UMIs. MiXCR, applied by TCRdb to the 5' RACE reads, yields one record per CDR3 protein. Among under 300,000 distinct CDR3 sequences listed, 6.7% were seen once. Between the trimmed V and J ends, which lost 5 bases and 6 bases, there was a span of 17 bases. The germline gives CDR1 SGHTA, CDR2 FQGNSA. The CDR3 length is 15 residues. The table lists this clonotype with many counts. The target antigen is unknown. The rearrangement uses TRBV7-2 and TRBJ2-4; maybe TRBD1 (5 bases). The TCR originated in a man aged 30 to 39 who received the YFV17D yellow fever vaccine. Sequenced material: CD4+ T cells sorted from PBMCs, taken on the day of the yellow fever booster vaccination. Here the CDR3 reads CASSQADRAINIQYF. The CDR3 region has the DNA TGTGCCAGCAGCCAGGCCGACAGAGCGATAAACATTCAGTACTTC.